Below, 21 T cell receptor beta chains from the same sample are listed, as sequenced in a study of blood T cell repertoires in COVID-19 (TCRdb year 2020). The library relied on the immunoSEQ multiplex PCR assay. Here the immuneACCESS table is served through TCRdb, limited to in-frame sequences with V and J called. Missing clones are a known gap in these copies; in checked studies unresolved V genes cover under half, and the rest lacks a known reason. In this sample the table shows fewer than 120,000 clones, roughly nine tenths of which occur a single time. Around 5.1% of the sample lies in the top ten. Sequences were obtained from peripheral blood. The receptors were gathered from a human donor in a cohort sampled during active COVID-19.

In DNA, the CDR3 is TGCGCCAGCAGCCAAACGGGACAGGGGAATGAAAAACTGTTTTTT. Amino acid sequence: CASSQTGQGNEKLFF. This chain uses TRBV4-1 with TRBJ1-4; 10 bases are a match to TRBD1. This CDR3 has 15 amino acids. The V segment lost 2 bases and the J segment 5 bases; nucleotides outside the gene matches: 2. CDR1 and CDR2 (germline): MGHRA, YSYEKL.

This rearrangement joins TRBV6-6 to TRBJ1-4; no clear D. Germline V gene sequence: CDR1 MNHNY, CDR2 SVGAGI (reference sequence). Between the trimmed V and J ends, which lost 5 bases and 8 bases, there was a span of 9 bases. This CDR3 spans 12 amino acids. The CDR3 protein is CASSKRGEKLFF. CDR3 sequence (DNA): TGTGCCAGCAGTAAACGAGGGGAAAAACTGTTTTTT.

The chain employs TRBV29-1 and TRBJ2-1; 13 nucleotides match TRBD2. Germline V gene lookup returns CDR1 SQVTM and CDR2 ANQGSEA. With V trimmed by 7 bases and J by 0 bases, 9 bases remained unmatched. The CDR3 extends over 17 amino acids. This chain's CDR3 is CSARLAGGKSSYNEQFF. DNA for the CDR3: TGCAGCGCCCGACTAGCGGGGGGCAAAAGCTCCTACAATGAGCAGTTCTTC.

The rearrangement links TRBV30 to TRBJ1-5, with D possibly TRBD1 on 6 matching bases. This CDR3 region has 14 residues. In germline, CDR1 is GTSNPN, CDR2 SVGIG (reference sequence). V dropped 0 bases and J dropped 8 bases, with 14 bases sitting between them. The CDR3 DNA follows: TGTGCCTGGAGTGTCACCCAGGGGCGTGAGCCCCAGCATTTT. The encoded protein is CAWSVTQGREPQHF.

The gene calls are TRBV9 and TRBJ1-6, with TRBD1 matching over 7 bases. V gave up 4 bases and J gave up 12 bases; unmatched junction bases: 16. Germline V gene lookup returns CDR1 SGDLS and CDR2 YYNGEE. The CDR3 runs 16 residues. CDR3 in amino acids: CASSLRTGRDGEPLHF. The CDR3 bases are TGTGCCAGCAGCCTAAGGACAGGCAGGGACGGGGAACCCCTCCACTTT.

V is TRBV19 and J is TRBJ1-5, with no clear D. The CDR3 covers 14 residues. In germline, CDR1 is LNHDA, CDR2 SQIVND (reference sequence). V dropped 5 bases and J dropped 0 bases, with 8 bases sitting between them. This CDR3 is CASSGRDSNQPQHF. The DNA for the CDR3 is TGTGCCAGTAGTGGCCGGGATAGCAATCAGCCCCAGCATTTT.

The chain joins TRBV30 to TRBJ1-2; 11 bases agree with TRBD1. Germline V gene lookup returns CDR1 GTSNPN and CDR2 SVGIG (reference sequence). The CDR3 has 14 residues. The V gene end was trimmed by 0 bases and the J gene end by 7 bases; junction bases not matched to a gene: 4. The CDR3 region is CAWSVRGTGGGYTF. The CDR3, as DNA: TGTGCCTGGAGTGTACGGGGGACAGGGGGTGGCTACACCTTC.

The V call is TRBV3-1 (or the pseudogene TRBV3-2), the J call TRBJ1-3; TRBD1 might be the D (5 bases). This CDR3 spans 12 amino acids. Deletions cut 4 bases from V and 5 bases from J, with 6 bases between. CDR1 and CDR2 (germline): LGHDT, YNNKEL (reference sequence). CDR3 nucleotides: TGTGCCAGCAGCCCAGGGCGAAACACCATATATTTT. Translation: CASSPGRNTIYF.

This chain links TRBV7-3 with TRBJ2-7, with D possibly matching TRBD2 (5 bases). The CDR3 runs 15 residues. The V end lost 5 bases, the J end lost 6 bases, and 20 bases lay between the germline ends. The germline gives CDR1 SGHTA, CDR2 FQGTGA. For the CDR3, the DNA is TGTGCCAGCAGCCCCCACCCTAGCAGCCTTCTCGAGCAGTACTTC. Protein: CASSPHPSSLLEQYF.

The chain carries TRBV28 and TRBJ2-1; 7 bases align to TRBD2. J gave up 5 bases and V 2 bases, and 12 bases lay outside the gene matches. Germline V lookup: CDR1 MDHEN, CDR2 SYDVKM. The CDR3 contains 17 residues. The DNA of the CDR3 is TGTGCCAGCAGTTTAAGGCTAGCGGAGAGGATCGACAATGAGCAGTTCTTC. Its translation: CASSLRLAERIDNEQFF. The full variable domain, rest sourced from reference TRBV28 and TRBJ2-1, is DVKVTQSSRYLVKRTGEKVFLECVQDMDHENMFWYRQDPGLGLRLIYFSYDVKMKEKGDIPEGYSVSREKKERFSLILESASTNQTSMYLCASSLRLAERIDNEQFFGPGTRLTVL.

The CDR3 DNA reads TGTGCCAGCAGCACGATATTACAGGGGGCATCCTACGAGCAGTACTTC. Amino acid sequence: CASSTILQGASYEQYF. V usage is TRBV7-8 and J usage is TRBJ2-7; 9 nucleotides line up with TRBD1. The CDR3 runs to 16 residues. Germline values: CDR1 SGHVS, CDR2 FQNEAQ. The V segment lost 5 bases and the J segment 1 base; nucleotides outside the gene matches: 9.

The rearrangement joins TRBV30 to TRBJ1-2, with D possibly TRBD1 on 5 matching bases. Germline CDR1 and CDR2: GTSNPN and SVGIG (reference sequence). This CDR3 spans 13 amino acids. Trimming shortened V by 0 bases and J by 2 bases, and 7 bases separated the two germline ends. The CDR3 sequence is CAWSVAGNYGYTF. The CDR3 bases are TGTGCCTGGAGTGTAGCAGGGAACTATGGCTACACCTTC.

The chain employs TRBV28 and TRBJ1-5, with no clear D. Germline CDR1 reads MDHEN; CDR2 reads SYDVKM. Trimming pared 5 bases from V and 0 bases from J, leaving 14 bases between. The CDR3 length is 16 residues. CDR3 amino acids: CASSRDNSVSNQPQHF. In DNA, the CDR3 is TGTGCCAGCAGTCGTGACAACAGTGTTAGCAATCAGCCCCAGCATTTT.

The genes are TRBV30 and TRBJ2-7; TRBD1 is a possible D gene (6 bases). Per the germline V gene, CDR1 is GTSNPN and CDR2 is SVGIG (reference sequence). CDR3 length: 13 residues. V lost 0 bases, J lost 5 bases, and 11 bases lay in between. The CDR3: CAWSVRQVHEQYF. The CDR3 DNA follows: TGTGCCTGGAGTGTAAGACAGGTCCACGAGCAGTACTTC.

V is TRBV11-2 and J is TRBJ2-2; TRBD2 aligns across 14 bases. Germline CDR1 SGHAT, CDR2 FQNNGV. The CDR3 length is 18 residues. V gave up 5 bases and J gave up 7 bases; unmatched junction bases: 12. The CDR3 DNA is TGTGCCAGCAGCCCCCTCTCGGGACTAGCGGGAGTTAACGGGGAGCTGTTTTTT. It codes for CASSPLSGLAGVNGELFF.

This clone was counted once. The V call is TRBV10-3, the J call TRBJ1-4, with D unclear. Trimming pared 0 bases from V and 0 bases from J, leaving 5 bases between. CDR1 is ENHRY and CDR2 is SYGVKD in the germline V gene. This CDR3 is built from 15 residues. The CDR3 bases are TGTGCCATCAGTGAGTCCGGTGCAACTAATGAAAAACTGTTTTTT. This codes for CAISESGATNEKLFF.

J is TRBJ1-5 and V is TRBV28; TRBD1 agrees at 7 bases. Trimming took 8 bases from V and 1 from J; bases not matched to a gene: 14. From germline, CDR1 is MDHEN and CDR2 SYDVKM. This CDR3 is 17 amino acids long. The CDR3 protein is CASFVEKGTASNQPQHF. Written as DNA, the CDR3 is TGTGCCAGCTTTGTGGAGAAAGGGACAGCCAGCAATCAGCCCCAGCATTTT.

The chain recombines TRBV27 with TRBJ1-1; D unclear. Germline CDR1 MNHEY, CDR2 SMNVEV (reference sequence). V was shortened by 3 bases and J by 7 bases, with 24 bases between the two germline ends. The CDR3 is 17 residues long. In DNA, the CDR3 is TGTGCCAGCAGTTTGGTGGTTACGCGCGGCCGCCTGAATGAAGCTTTCTTT. Residues: CASSLVVTRGRLNEAFF.

The chain couples TRBV7-9 to TRBJ1-1; possibly TRBD1 for D (6 bases). Trimming removed 1 base at V and 0 bases at J, with 12 bases between. CDR1 is SEHNR and CDR2 is FQNEAQ in the germline V gene (reference sequence). The CDR3 is 16 amino acids. CDR3 protein: CASSLDRGFVNTEAFF. DNA for the CDR3: TGTGCCAGCAGCTTAGATAGGGGGTTTGTGAACACTGAAGCTTTCTTT.

The genes are TRBV27 and TRBJ2-7, with 12 nucleotides matching TRBD2. In germline, CDR1 is MNHEY, CDR2 SMNVEV (reference sequence). V dropped 6 bases and J dropped 2; count of bases not matched to a gene: 23. The CDR3 is 21 amino acids. CDR3 DNA sequence: TGTGCCAGCAGCCCCCGCTTGAGGGGTACGCTAGCGGGAGGGTGGGCCTACGAGCAGTACTTC. It specifies CASSPRLRGTLAGGWAYEQYF.

V is TRBV3-1 (or the pseudogene TRBV3-2) and J is TRBJ2-7; D gene unclear. The germline V gene has CDR1 LGHDT and CDR2 YNNKEL (reference sequence). Trimming left V 5 bases short and J 5 bases short, with 19 bases between. CDR3 length: 15 residues. Written as DNA, the CDR3 is TGTGCCAGCAGCGAAAACGCTTTCGTGTTAGACGAGCAGTACTTC. Protein: CASSENAFVLDEQYF.